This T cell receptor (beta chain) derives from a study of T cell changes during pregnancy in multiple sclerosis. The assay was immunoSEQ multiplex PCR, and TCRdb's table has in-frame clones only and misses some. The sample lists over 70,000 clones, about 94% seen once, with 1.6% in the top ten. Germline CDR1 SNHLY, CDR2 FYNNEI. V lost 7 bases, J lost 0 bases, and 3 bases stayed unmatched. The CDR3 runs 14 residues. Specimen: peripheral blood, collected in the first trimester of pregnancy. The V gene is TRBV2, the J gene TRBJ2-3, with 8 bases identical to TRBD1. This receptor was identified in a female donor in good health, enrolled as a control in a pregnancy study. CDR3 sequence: CASTRDRSTDTQYF. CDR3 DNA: TGTGCCAGCACTCGGGACAGGAGCACAGATACGCAGTATTTT.